This entry concerns a single TCR beta chain. The antigen is undetermined. These data are taken from a study of cytomegalovirus exposure and HLA in healthy donors. General study findings and limits: Relative to the approximately 700-donor mean, N-insertions were reportedly fewer in an Asian-associated ancestry cluster in a later analysis.

The primer mix had 60 Vbeta and 13 Jbeta primers. Clones were read by immunoSEQ multiplex PCR, and TCRdb kept only the in-frame ones, dropping some. The data show more than 90,000 clones, with about 81% seen just once and 10% held by the top ten. This receptor was identified in a man between 45 and 60 years old in good health and CMV-seronegative. Source material: PBMCs.

CDR3 sequence: CASGLTESDTQYF. The DNA for the CDR3 is TGTGCCAGCGGGCTAACAGAATCAGATACGCAGTATTTT. The rearrangement joins TRBV2 to TRBJ2-3, with D unclear. The CDR3 has 13 amino acids. Germline V gene lookup returns CDR1 SNHLY and CDR2 FYNNEI. Trimming removed 8 bases at V and 4 bases at J, with 13 bases between.